The entry below gives a single TCR beta chain sequence along with its context. Its matching antigen is unknown. Data came from immunoSEQ multiplex PCR; TCRdb stores just in-frame clones and leaves some out. The table has 65,000 to 70,000 clones, about 90% seen once. This sample was included in a study of cytomegalovirus exposure and HLA in healthy donors. Study findings and constraints: Altogether, 164 TCR beta chains were recorded as cytomegalovirus-associated.

The germline CDR1 and CDR2 sequences are MDHEN and SYDVKM. This CDR3 region has 15 residues. V dropped 6 bases and J dropped 4 bases, with 18 bases sitting between them. The origin of this receptor is a man between 18 and 35 years old in good health and CMV-seronegative. Sequenced input: PBMCs. The rearrangement links TRBV28 to TRBJ1-2; D perhaps matches TRBD1 (6 bases). CDR3 protein: CASRLPGAEVYGYTF. In DNA, the CDR3 is TGTGCCAGCAGACTACCAGGGGCGGAAGTCTATGGCTACACCTTC.